This T cell receptor (beta chain) came from a study of blood T cells in healthy people across ages. Worth noting for this clonotype: Its antigen is still unknown.

Primers used in a second PCR of roughly 6 to 11 cycles were a sample-barcoded 5' primer and a J-beta primer mix. MiXCR was run by TCRdb on the 5' RACE reads, yielding one entry per CDR3 protein. The data contain approximately 360,000 distinct CDR3 sequences, roughly half of them singletons. Germline V lookup: CDR1 LNHNV, CDR2 YYDKDF (reference sequence). The V end lost 0 bases, the J end lost 0 bases, and 3 bases lay between the germline ends. CDR3 length equals 14 residues. Study conclusions and caveats: Leaving the PBMCs unsorted stopped any conclusive comparison of naive versus antigen-experienced cells. It was not known whether donors were CMV positive (a possible confounder of expanded clonotype changes). It was found that TCR beta diversity correlated strongly with the percentage of naive T cells.

The sequenced sample consisted of blood. The receptor was derived from a man aged 60-69 years in good health. The chain combines TRBV15 with TRBJ2-4; no reliable D call. DNA for the CDR3: TGTGCCACCAGCAGAGATAAAGCCAAAAACATTCAGTACTTC. It yields the protein CATSRDKAKNIQYF.